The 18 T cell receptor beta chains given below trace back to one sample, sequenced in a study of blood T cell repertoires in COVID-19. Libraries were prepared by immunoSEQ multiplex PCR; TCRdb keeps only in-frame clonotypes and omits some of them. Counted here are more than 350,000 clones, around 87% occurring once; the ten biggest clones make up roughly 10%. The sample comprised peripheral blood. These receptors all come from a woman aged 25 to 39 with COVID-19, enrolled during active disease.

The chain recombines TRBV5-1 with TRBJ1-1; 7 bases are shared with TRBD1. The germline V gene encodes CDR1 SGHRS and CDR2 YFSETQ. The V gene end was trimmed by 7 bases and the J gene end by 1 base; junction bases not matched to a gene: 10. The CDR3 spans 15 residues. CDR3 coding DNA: TGCGCCAGCGGCAGGCAGGGGGTGGGGAACACTGAAGCTTTCTTT. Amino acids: CASGRQGVGNTEAFF.

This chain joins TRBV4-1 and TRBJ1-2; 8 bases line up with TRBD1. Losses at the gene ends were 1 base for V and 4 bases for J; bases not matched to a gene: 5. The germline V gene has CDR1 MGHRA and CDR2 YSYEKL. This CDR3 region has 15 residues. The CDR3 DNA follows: TGCGCCAGCAGCCAAGGACAGGGGCCCGTCTATGGCTACACCTTC. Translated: CASSQGQGPVYGYTF.

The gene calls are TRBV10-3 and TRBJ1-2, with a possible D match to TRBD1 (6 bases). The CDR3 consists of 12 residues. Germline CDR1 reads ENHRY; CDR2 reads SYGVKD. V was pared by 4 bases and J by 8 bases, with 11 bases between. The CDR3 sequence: CAISAQGLGYTF. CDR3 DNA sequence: TGTGCCATCAGTGCCCAGGGGCTCGGCTACACCTTC.

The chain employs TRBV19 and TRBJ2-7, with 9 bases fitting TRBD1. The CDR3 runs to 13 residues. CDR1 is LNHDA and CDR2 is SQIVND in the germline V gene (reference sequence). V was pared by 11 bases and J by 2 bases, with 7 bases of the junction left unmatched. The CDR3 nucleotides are TGTGCCGAACCGGGACAGGGTCCCTACGAGCAGTACTTC. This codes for CAEPGQGPYEQYF.

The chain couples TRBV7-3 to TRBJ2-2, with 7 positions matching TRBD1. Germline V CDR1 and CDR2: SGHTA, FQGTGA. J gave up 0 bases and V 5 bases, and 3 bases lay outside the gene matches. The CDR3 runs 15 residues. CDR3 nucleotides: TGTGCCAGCAGCCCCGGGACAGCGAACACCGGGGAGCTGTTTTTT. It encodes CASSPGTANTGELFF.

The CDR3 loop reads CASSYATRGESTDTQYF. The CDR3, as DNA: TGTGCCAGCAGTTACGCGACTCGCGGAGAAAGCACAGATACGCAGTATTTT. The rearrangement uses TRBV6-2 or TRBV6-3 and TRBJ2-3; D not certain. The CDR3 covers 17 residues. Trimming removed 2 bases at V and 0 bases at J, with 15 bases between. Germline V gives CDR1 MNHEY, CDR2 SVGEGT.

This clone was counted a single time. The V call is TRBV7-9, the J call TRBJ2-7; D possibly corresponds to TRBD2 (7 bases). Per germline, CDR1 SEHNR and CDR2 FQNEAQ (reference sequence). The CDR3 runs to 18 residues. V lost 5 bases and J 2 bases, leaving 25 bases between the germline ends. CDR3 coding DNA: TGTGCCAGCAGCCGCGCGTGGGGGGGCGGAATAGCCGCCTACGAGCAGTACTTC. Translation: CASSRAWGGGIAAYEQYF. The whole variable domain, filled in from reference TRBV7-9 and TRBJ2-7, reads DTGVSQNPRHKITKRGQNVTFRCDPISEHNRLYWYRQTLGQGPEFLTYFQNEAQLEKSRLLSDRFSAERPKGSFSTLEIQRTEQGDSAMYLCASSRAWGGGIAAYEQYFGPGTRLTVT.

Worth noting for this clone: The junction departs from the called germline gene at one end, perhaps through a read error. CDR3 in amino acids: CASSPTAGARKNF. The CDR3 bases are TGTGCCAGCAGCCCGACCGCCGGAGCTCGGAAGAACTTC. The V gene is TRBV9, the J gene TRBJ2-4, with unresolved D. This CDR3 is built from 13 residues. The V gene's germline CDR1 is SGDLS and CDR2 YYNGEE.

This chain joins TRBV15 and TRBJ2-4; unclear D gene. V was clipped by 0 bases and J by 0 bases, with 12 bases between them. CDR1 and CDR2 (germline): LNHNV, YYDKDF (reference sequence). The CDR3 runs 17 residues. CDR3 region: CATSREGAIIAKNIQYF. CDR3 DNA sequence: TGTGCCACCAGCAGAGAAGGAGCAATAATAGCCAAAAACATTCAGTACTTC.

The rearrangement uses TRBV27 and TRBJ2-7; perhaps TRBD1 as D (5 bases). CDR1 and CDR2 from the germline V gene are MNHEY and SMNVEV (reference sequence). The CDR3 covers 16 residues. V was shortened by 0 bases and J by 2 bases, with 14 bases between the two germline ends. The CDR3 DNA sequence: TGTGCCAGCAGTTTATCGCTTCAGGGTTTGACCTACGAGCAGTACTTC. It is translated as CASSLSLQGLTYEQYF.

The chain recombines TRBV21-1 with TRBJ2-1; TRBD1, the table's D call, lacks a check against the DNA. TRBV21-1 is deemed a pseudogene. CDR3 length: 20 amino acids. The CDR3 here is CASSKGPGQAVESSYNEQFF. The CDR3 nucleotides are TGTGCCAGCAGCAAAGGGCCAGGACAGGCGGTGGAGAGCTCCTACAATGAGCAGTTCTTC.

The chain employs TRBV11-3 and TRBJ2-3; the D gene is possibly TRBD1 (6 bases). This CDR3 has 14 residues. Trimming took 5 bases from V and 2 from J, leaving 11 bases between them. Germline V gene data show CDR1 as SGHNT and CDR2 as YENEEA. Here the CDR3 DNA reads TGTGCCAGCAGCCTACAGGGCGCCACAGATACGCAGTATTTT. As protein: CASSLQGATDTQYF.

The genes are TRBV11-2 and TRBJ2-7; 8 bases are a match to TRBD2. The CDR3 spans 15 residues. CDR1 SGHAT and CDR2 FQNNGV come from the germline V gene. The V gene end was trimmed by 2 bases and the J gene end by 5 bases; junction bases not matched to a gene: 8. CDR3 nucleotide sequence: TGTGCCAGCAGCTTATATTCGGGAGGGCGCCACGAGCAGTACTTC. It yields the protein CASSLYSGGRHEQYF.

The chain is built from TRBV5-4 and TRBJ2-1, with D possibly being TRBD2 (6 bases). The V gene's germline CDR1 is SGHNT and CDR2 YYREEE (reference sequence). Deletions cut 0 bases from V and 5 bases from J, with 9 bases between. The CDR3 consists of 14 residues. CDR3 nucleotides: TGTGCCAGCAGCTTGGGGGGAGGCGACAATGAGCAGTTCTTC. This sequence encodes CASSLGGGDNEQFF.

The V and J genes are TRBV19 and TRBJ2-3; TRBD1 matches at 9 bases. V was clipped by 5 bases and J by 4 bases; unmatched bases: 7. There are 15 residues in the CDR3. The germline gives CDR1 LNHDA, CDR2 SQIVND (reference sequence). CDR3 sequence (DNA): TGTGCCAGTAGTCCCTTGGACAGGGGCGCAGATACGCAGTATTTT. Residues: CASSPLDRGADTQYF.

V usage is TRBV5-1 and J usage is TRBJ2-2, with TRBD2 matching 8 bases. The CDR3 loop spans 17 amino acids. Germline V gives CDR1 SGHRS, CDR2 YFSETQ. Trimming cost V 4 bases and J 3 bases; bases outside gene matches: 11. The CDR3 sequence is CASSPRDSGMDTGELFF. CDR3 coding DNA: TGCGCCAGCAGCCCCCGAGATAGCGGGATGGACACCGGGGAGCTGTTTTTT.

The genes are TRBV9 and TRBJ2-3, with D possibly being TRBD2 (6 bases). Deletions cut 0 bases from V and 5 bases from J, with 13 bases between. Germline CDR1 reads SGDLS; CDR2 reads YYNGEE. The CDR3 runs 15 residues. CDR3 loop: CASSVGTRRGDTQYF. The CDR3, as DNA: TGTGCCAGCAGCGTAGGAACAAGGAGGGGAGATACGCAGTATTTT.

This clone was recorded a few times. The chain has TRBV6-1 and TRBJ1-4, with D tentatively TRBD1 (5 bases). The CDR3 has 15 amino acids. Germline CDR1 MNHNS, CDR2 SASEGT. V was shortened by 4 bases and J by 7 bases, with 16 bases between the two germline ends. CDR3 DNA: TGTGCCAGCAGTGTAGCAGGGAAGAGGGCTGAAAAACTGTTTTTT. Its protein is CASSVAGKRAEKLFF.